The TCR beta chain described here comes from a study of T cell clonality in common variable immunodeficiency. The length of the CDR3 is 12 residues. Germline-derived CDR1 and CDR2 are SQVTM and ANQGSEA. V lost 7 bases to trimming and J lost 6 bases; unmatched junction nucleotides: 5. Sequencing input was equivalent genomic DNA from CVID and controls. Produced via immunoSEQ multiplex PCR; TCRdb's table is partial and in-frame only. The data show 50,000 to 65,000 clones, none appearing only once, with around 0.8% held by the ten largest. This clone was observed at least ten times. The read gets to within 3 residues of the CDR3 end, and the germline J gene fills in the rest.

This chain connects TRBV29-1 to TRBJ1-1; 10 positions match TRBD1. The specimen sequenced was peripheral blood mononuclear cells. This TCR derives from a person between 18 and 70 years old in good health. The CDR3 region is CSGAGTGAEAFF. CDR3 bases read: TGCAGCGGGGCCGGGACAGGGGCTGAA.